These 19 T cell receptor beta chains came from one sample sequenced in a study of Ad26.COV2.S vaccination and SARS-CoV-2 variants. The data were produced by immunoSEQ multiplex PCR, yet TCRdb's version contains in-frame clones alone and is incomplete. The data hold around 170,000 clones, with around 88% observed a single time. Source: peripheral blood, taken after recovery from COVID-19. These receptors were collected from a human donor who had recovered from COVID-19.

The chain joins TRBV10-3 to TRBJ2-3; TRBD1 is a possible D gene (6 bases). Per the germline V gene, CDR1 is ENHRY and CDR2 is SYGVKD. CDR3 length equals 16 residues. The V and J ends lost 4 bases and 0 bases respectively, with 14 bases between them. This CDR3 is CAISAVRGASTDTQYF. CDR3 nucleotide sequence: TGTGCCATCAGTGCCGTCAGGGGAGCTAGCACAGATACGCAGTATTTT.

This clone has only one observation. The chain joins TRBV7-3 to TRBJ1-6; 7 bases match TRBD1. The CDR3 loop spans 13 amino acids. CDR1 is SGHTA and CDR2 is FQGTGA in the germline V gene. The V and J ends lost 6 bases and 9 bases, in that order; junction bases with no gene match: 5. CDR3 coding DNA: TGTGCCAGCAGTACAAACAGGGGTTCACCCCTCCACTTT. Its translation is CASSTNRGSPLHF.

The chain's CDR3 is CASSVGYPGGRNTEAFF. CDR3 coding DNA: TGTGCCAGCAGCGTAGGGTATCCAGGGGGCAGGAACACTGAAGCTTTCTTT. This rearrangement joins TRBV9 to TRBJ1-1, with TRBD1 matching over 8 bases. CDR1 is SGDLS and CDR2 is YYNGEE in the germline V gene. The junction had 8 bases not matched to a gene; V was cut back by 0 bases and J by 1 base. The CDR3 spans 17 residues.

The chain carries TRBV5-6 and TRBJ2-3; D call uncertain. Germline assignment: CDR1 SGHDT and CDR2 YYEEEE. CDR3 size: 14 residues. V lost 4 bases and J 0 bases, leaving 9 bases between the germline ends. DNA for the CDR3: TGTGCCAGCAGCCCAAACCCTAGCACAGATACGCAGTATTTT. Its translation is CASSPNPSTDTQYF.

The rearrangement uses TRBV28 and TRBJ1-5; D is undetermined. The length of the CDR3 is 12 residues. The germline CDR1 and CDR2 sequences are MDHEN and SYDVKM. V shed 8 bases and J shed 2 bases, with 7 bases lying between them. Written as DNA, the CDR3 is TGTGCCAGCGTGGCAGGCAATCAGCCCCAGCATTTT. This sequence encodes CASVAGNQPQHF.

CDR3 DNA sequence: TGCGCCAGCAGCCCCCTGGTTAGCAATCAGCCCCAGCATTTT. Translating gives CASSPLVSNQPQHF. The chain couples TRBV4-1 to TRBJ1-5; no clear D. The germline V gene has CDR1 MGHRA and CDR2 YSYEKL. This CDR3 comprises 14 residues. Trimming pared 4 bases from V and 0 bases from J, leaving 7 bases between.

The genes are TRBV3-1 (or the pseudogene TRBV3-2) and TRBJ2-5, with 8 bases aligning to TRBD2. Germline values: CDR1 LGHDT, CDR2 YNNKEL (reference sequence). This CDR3 is 13 amino acids long. Trimming removed 7 bases from V and 3 bases from J; junction bases left unmatched: 4. The CDR3 is CASKGLEEETQYF. The CDR3 DNA follows: TGTGCCAGCAAGGGACTAGAGGAAGAGACCCAGTACTTC.

V gene TRBV5-1 combines with J gene TRBJ2-2; TRBD2 aligns across 12 bases. CDR3 length: 18 residues. The V gene's germline CDR1 is SGHRS and CDR2 YFSETQ. The trim removed 0 bases at V and 1 base at J, leaving 4 bases unmatched. CDR3 nucleotide sequence: TGCGCCAGCAGCTTGGCCCCGGGACTAGCGGGGAACACCGGGGAGCTGTTTTTT. This sequence encodes CASSLAPGLAGNTGELFF.

The V gene is TRBV24-1, the J gene TRBJ2-2, with D uncertain. Germline lookup yields CDR1 KGHDR and CDR2 SFDVKD. The CDR3 runs 13 residues. V lost 7 bases to trimming and J lost 9 bases, with 14 bases between them. CDR3 bases: TGTGCCACCAGAGCTGACGCAAGCTGGGAGCTGTTTTTT. Its protein product is CATRADASWELFF.

This clone appeared once. This sequence joins TRBV5-1 and TRBJ2-3, with 10 positions matching TRBD2. The length of the CDR3 is 16 residues. Germline values: CDR1 SGHRS, CDR2 YFSETQ. V trimming: 2 bases; J trimming: 3 bases; junction bases outside the gene matches: 6. The CDR3 sequence is CASSFGTSVGTDTQYF. The CDR3 DNA reads as TGCGCCAGCAGCTTTGGGACTAGCGTAGGGACAGATACGCAGTATTTT.

This chain connects TRBV19 to TRBJ1-3; no clear D gene. The CDR3 is 15 residues long. Per the germline V gene, CDR1 is LNHDA and CDR2 is SQIVND (reference sequence). Trimming pared 4 bases from V and 0 bases from J, leaving 10 bases between. The CDR3 sequence: CASSRVAFSGNTIYF. The CDR3 nucleotides are TGTGCCAGTAGTAGAGTGGCGTTCTCTGGAAACACCATATATTTT.

The chain is built from TRBV27 and TRBJ1-2; D unresolved. The CDR3 totals 15 residues. Between the trimmed V and J ends, which lost 7 bases and 0 bases, there was a span of 15 bases. Per the germline V gene, CDR1 is MNHEY and CDR2 is SMNVEV (reference sequence). The CDR3 protein is CASMAFKASNYGYTF. The CDR3 DNA is TGTGCCAGCATGGCCTTCAAGGCTTCTAACTATGGCTACACCTTC.

CDR3 sequence (DNA): TGTGCCAGCAGTCCTCGCCCGACTGCCGGGGAGCTGTTTTTT. Amino acids: CASSPRPTAGELFF. The V and J genes are TRBV6-5 and TRBJ2-2; D is unclear. The ends were cut back, 5 bases at V and 6 bases at J, with 13 bases in the middle. The CDR3 totals 14 residues. Per the germline V gene, CDR1 is MNHEY and CDR2 is SVGAGI.

The DNA of the CDR3 is TGTGCCAGCAGCTTTATCCCGACAGGGCTAGATGGCTACACCTTC. This translates into CASSFIPTGLDGYTF. The chain links TRBV5-6 to TRBJ1-2; 7 bases agree with TRBD1. With V trimmed by 2 bases and J by 6 bases, 10 bases remained unmatched. CDR1 is SGHDT and CDR2 is YYEEEE in the germline V gene. There are 15 residues in the CDR3.

The chain carries TRBV7-3 and TRBJ1-1; a possible D gene is TRBD1 (5 bases). Germline V CDR1 and CDR2: SGHTA, FQGTGA. The CDR3 is 17 residues long. V lost 0 bases and J 1 base, leaving 15 bases between the germline ends. The CDR3 protein is CASSLTGDIRPNTEAFF. The CDR3 nucleotides are TGTGCCAGCAGCTTAACGGGGGATATTAGGCCGAACACTGAAGCTTTCTTT.

The chain carries TRBV4-1 and TRBJ2-1, with 8 bases aligning to TRBD2. CDR3 length: 14 amino acids. CDR1 and CDR2 from the germline V gene are MGHRA and YSYEKL. Trimming cost V 1 base and J 7 bases; bases outside gene matches: 3. CDR3 in amino acids: CASSQVSGRNEQFF. The CDR3 coding sequence is TGCGCCAGCAGCCAAGTGAGCGGGAGAAATGAGCAGTTCTTC.

V is TRBV7-8 and J is TRBJ2-7, with 9 bases matching TRBD1. Trimming took 5 bases from V and 3 from J; bases not matched to a gene: 5. CDR1 and CDR2 from the germline V gene are SGHVS and FQNEAQ. The length of the CDR3 is 14 residues. The CDR3 is CASSRDRAVYEQYF. CDR3 sequence (DNA): TGTGCCAGCAGCCGGGACAGGGCGGTCTACGAGCAGTACTTC.

This clone came up once. The chain combines TRBV7-9 with TRBJ2-3, with D possibly TRBD2 on 6 matching bases. CDR1 is SEHNR, CDR2 FQNEAQ, per germline (reference sequence). There are 13 residues in the CDR3. Trimming removed 5 bases at V and 5 bases at J, with 11 bases between. The CDR3 coding sequence is TGTGCCAGCAGCACACGACTAGAAGATACGCAGTATTTT. It encodes CASSTRLEDTQYF.

The DNA for the CDR3 is TGTGCCAGCTCCCAACGACTAGCCGATGAGCAGTTCTTC. It encodes CASSQRLADEQFF. The V call is TRBV18, the J call TRBJ2-1; 7 nucleotides line up with TRBD2. Unmatched junction bases numbered 7, after V lost 6 bases and J lost 8 bases. The CDR3 is made up of 13 amino acids. Germline CDR1 reads KGHSH; CDR2 reads LQKENI.